Included here is one T cell receptor beta chain sequence, with context. Antigen: not known. The data belong to a study of CD8 T cells in ankylosing spondylitis. TCRdb used MiXCR to reprocess the 5' RACE reads, holding one entry per CDR3 protein. The sample carries roughly 180,000 distinct CDR3 sequences, around 8.9% recorded once. Study-wide points: Eight highly homologous variants formed a TCR beta motif that appeared characteristic of ankylosing spondylitis blood.

This TCR was recovered from a female donor with ankylosing spondylitis or in good health (not recorded which). Sequenced sample: blood, either unsorted or a sorted T cell fraction (not recorded which).

CDR3 DNA: TGTACCAGCAACCCGAAGATTTACACAGATACGCAGTATTTT. It translates to CTSNPKIYTDTQYF. This chain uses TRBV7-2 with TRBJ2-3; D remains ambiguous. Germline CDR1 reads SGHTA; CDR2 reads FQGNSA. Trimming shortened V by 7 bases and J by 2 bases, and 13 bases separated the two germline ends. This CDR3 has 14 residues.